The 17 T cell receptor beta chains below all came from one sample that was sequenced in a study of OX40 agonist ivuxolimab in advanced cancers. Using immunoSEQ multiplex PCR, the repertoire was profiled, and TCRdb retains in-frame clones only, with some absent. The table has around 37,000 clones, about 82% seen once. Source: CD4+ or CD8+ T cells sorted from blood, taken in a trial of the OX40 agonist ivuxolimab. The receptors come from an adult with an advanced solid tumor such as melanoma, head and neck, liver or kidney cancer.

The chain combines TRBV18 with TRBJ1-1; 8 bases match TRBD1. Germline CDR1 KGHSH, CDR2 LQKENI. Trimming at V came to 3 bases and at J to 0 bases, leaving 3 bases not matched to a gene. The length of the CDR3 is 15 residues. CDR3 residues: CASSPPGGMNTEAFF. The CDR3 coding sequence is TGTGCCAGCTCACCCCCAGGGGGCATGAACACTGAAGCTTTCTTT.

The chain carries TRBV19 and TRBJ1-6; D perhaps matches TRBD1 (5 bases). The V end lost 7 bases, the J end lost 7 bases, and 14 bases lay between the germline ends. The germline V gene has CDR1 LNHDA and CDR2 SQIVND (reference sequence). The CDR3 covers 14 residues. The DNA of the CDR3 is TGTGCCAGTACTCCTTCGGGGGTGAATTCACCCCTCCACTTT. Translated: CASTPSGVNSPLHF.

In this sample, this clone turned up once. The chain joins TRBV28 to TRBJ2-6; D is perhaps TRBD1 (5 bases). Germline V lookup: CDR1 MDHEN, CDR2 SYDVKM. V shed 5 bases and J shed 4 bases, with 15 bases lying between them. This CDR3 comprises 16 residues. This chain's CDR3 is CASSPQGLGGANVLTF. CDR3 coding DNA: TGTGCCAGCAGTCCGCAGGGTTTAGGGGGGGCCAACGTCCTGACTTTC.

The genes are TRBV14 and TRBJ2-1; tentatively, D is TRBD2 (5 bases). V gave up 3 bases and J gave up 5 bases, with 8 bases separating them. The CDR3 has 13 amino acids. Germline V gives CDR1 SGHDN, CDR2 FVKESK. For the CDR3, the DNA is TGTGCCAGCAGCCACGGGGTAAACAATGAGCAGTTCTTC. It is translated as CASSHGVNNEQFF.

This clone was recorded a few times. The CDR3, as DNA: TGCGCCAGCAGATCCACAGGGGTGGAAGGCTACACCTTC. As protein: CASRSTGVEGYTF. The chain combines TRBV5-1 with TRBJ1-2; 7 bases fit TRBD1. The CDR3 is made up of 13 amino acids. J was trimmed by 8 bases and V by 5 bases; bases with no gene match: 9. The V gene's germline CDR1 is SGHRS and CDR2 YFSETQ.

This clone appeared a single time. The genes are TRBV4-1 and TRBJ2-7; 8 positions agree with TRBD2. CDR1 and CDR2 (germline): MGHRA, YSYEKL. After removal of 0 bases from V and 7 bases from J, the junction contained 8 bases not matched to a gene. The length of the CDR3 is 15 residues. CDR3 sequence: CASSQEWRGAREQYF. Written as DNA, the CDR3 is TGCGCCAGCAGCCAAGAATGGCGGGGGGCCAGGGAGCAGTACTTC.

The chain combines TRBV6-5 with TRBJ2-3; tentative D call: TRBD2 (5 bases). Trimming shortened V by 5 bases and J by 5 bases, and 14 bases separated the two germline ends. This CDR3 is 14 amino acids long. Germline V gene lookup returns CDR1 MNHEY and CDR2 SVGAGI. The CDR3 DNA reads TGTGCCAGCAGTCTCACTAGGACGGGAGATACGCAGTATTTT. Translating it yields CASSLTRTGDTQYF.

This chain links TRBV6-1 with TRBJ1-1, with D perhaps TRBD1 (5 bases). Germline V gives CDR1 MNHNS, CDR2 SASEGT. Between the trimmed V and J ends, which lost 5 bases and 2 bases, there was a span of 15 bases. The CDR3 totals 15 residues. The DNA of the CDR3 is TGTGCCAGCAGTTCTGGGACCGGGGACAACACTGAAGCTTTCTTT. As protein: CASSSGTGDNTEAFF.

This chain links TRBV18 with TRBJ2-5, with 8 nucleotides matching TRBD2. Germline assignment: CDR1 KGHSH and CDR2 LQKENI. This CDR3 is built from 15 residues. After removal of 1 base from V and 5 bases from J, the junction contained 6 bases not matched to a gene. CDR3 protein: CASSPQGLEYETQYF. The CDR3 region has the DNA TGTGCCAGCTCACCACAGGGACTAGAGTACGAGACCCAGTACTTC.

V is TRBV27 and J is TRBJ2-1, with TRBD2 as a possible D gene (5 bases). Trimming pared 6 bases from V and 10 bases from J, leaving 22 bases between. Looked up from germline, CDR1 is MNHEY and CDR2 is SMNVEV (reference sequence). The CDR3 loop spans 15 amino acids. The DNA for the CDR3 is TGTGCCAGCAGCCTAACTAGGTCGGCTATCGAGGAGCAGTTCTTC. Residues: CASSLTRSAIEEQFF.

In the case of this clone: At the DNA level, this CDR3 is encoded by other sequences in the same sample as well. CDR3 nucleotide sequence: TGTGCCAGCAGGGGGACACTAAGAGGCTATGGCTACACCTTC. This codes for CASRGTLRGYGYTF. The chain links TRBV28 to TRBJ1-2; possibly TRBD1 for D (6 bases). In germline, CDR1 is MDHEN, CDR2 SYDVKM. This CDR3 region has 14 residues. V was shortened by 6 bases and J by 4 bases, with 15 bases between the two germline ends.

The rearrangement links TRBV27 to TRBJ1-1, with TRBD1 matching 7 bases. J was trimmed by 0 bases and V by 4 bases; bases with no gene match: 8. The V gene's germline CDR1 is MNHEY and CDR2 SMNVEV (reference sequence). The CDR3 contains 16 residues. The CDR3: CASSSPGGSMNTEAFF. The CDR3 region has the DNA TGTGCCAGCAGTTCCCCAGGGGGTTCCATGAACACTGAAGCTTTCTTT.

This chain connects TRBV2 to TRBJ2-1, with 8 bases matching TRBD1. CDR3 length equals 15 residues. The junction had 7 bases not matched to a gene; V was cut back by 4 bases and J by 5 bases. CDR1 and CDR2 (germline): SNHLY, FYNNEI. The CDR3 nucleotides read TGTGCCAGCAGTGCCCAGGGGGCGCGTAACAATGAGCAGTTCTTC. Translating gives CASSAQGARNNEQFF.

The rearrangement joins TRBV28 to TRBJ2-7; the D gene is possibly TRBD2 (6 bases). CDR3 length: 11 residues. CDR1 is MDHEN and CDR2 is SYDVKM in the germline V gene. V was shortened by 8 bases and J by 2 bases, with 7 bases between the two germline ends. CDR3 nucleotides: TGTGCCAGCGGGACTCCCTACGAGCAGTACTTC. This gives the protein CASGTPYEQYF.

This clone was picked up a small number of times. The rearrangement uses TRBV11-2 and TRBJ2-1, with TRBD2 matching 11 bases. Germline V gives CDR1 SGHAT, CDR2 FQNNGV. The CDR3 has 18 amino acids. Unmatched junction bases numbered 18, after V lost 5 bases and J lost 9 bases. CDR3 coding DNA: TGTGCCAGCAGCCTAAGACCCCCCAGTAGCGGGGGGGCTAGTGAGCAGTTCTTC. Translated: CASSLRPPSSGGASEQFF.

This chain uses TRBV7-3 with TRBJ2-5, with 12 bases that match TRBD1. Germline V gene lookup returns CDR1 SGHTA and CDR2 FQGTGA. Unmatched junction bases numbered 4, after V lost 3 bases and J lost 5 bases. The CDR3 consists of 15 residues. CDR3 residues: CASSLTGTGGETQYF. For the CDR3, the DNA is TGTGCCAGCAGCTTGACCGGGACAGGGGGCGAGACCCAGTACTTC.

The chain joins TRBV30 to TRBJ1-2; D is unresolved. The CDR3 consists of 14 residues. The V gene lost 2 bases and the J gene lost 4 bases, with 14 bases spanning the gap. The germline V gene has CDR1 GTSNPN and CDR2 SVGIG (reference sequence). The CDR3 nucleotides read TGTGCCTGGAGTCACGACACCATTCTCTATGGCTACACCTTC. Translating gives CAWSHDTILYGYTF.